Listed here is a single T cell receptor beta chain. Clones were sequenced by immunoSEQ multiplex PCR, and TCRdb holds only the in-frame ones, with some missing. In the table there are about 78,000 clones, over 70% of which are singletons. Germline V gene lookup returns CDR1 SQVTM and CDR2 ANQGSEA. V lost 5 bases, J lost 5 bases, and 18 bases lay in between. The CDR3 is 14 amino acids. The sample is drawn from a study of T cell clones after liver transplantation. Study context: Standard immunosuppression, with no induction, continued until 12-24 months after transplant.

The clonotype comes from a human donor who received a liver transplant. The sequencing here drew on CD4+ T cells from blood, taken before liver transplant. V and J are TRBV29-1 and TRBJ1-1; no reliable D call. Here the CDR3 DNA reads TGCAGCGTTAGGGTAGGTGGCGGAAGGACTGAAGCTTTCTTT. It encodes CSVRVGGGRTEAFF.